This T cell receptor (beta chain) was identified during a study of cytomegalovirus exposure and HLA in healthy donors. The wider study: Of all 400 or so donors who were genotyped, under 90% belonged to the Caucasian-associated ancestry cluster.

As regards this clone: The antigen is undetermined.

Findings and limits, study-wide: The CMV antigen specificity of a few CMV-associated chains was confirmed through in vitro analysis. Usually a TCR sequence was rare, but some public TCRs were found in many donors. Later analysis demonstrated an association between a missense DCLRE1C variant and TCR beta V- and J-gene trimming.

PCR amplification relied on 60 Vbeta primers (plus 13 Jbeta primers). Sequenced by immunoSEQ multiplex PCR; TCRdb stores in-frame clones only, minus some. The table shows about 160,000 clones, with about 80% occurring only once. The germline CDR1 and CDR2 sequences are MNHNS and SASEGT. V lost 8 bases to trimming and J lost 4 bases, with 13 bases between them. CDR3 size: 13 residues. The TCR originated in a man aged 18 to 30 in good health and CMV-seropositive. The chain is built from TRBV6-1 and TRBJ2-3; the D gene is possibly TRBD2 (5 bases). The specimen sequenced was PBMCs. The CDR3 bases are TGTGCCAGCGGTTGGACTCTAGCAGATACGCAGTATTTT. This gives the protein CASGWTLADTQYF.